These 6 T cell receptor beta chains were all obtained from the same sample, sequenced in a study of blood T cells in healthy people across ages. A second PCR of 7 to 11 cycles used a sample-barcoded 5' primer and a J-beta primer mix. MiXCR was run by TCRdb on the 5' RACE reads, yielding one entry per CDR3 protein. The data show 1.5 million or so distinct CDR3 sequences, with roughly 40% seen just once and 6.5% to 10% held by the top ten. Sample: blood. These receptors all come from a woman aged 18 to 35 in good health.

This rearrangement joins TRBV5-1 to TRBJ1-1, with 7 bases fitting TRBD1. The V segment lost 3 bases and the J segment 7 bases; nucleotides outside the gene matches: 9. The germline V gene encodes CDR1 SGHRS and CDR2 YFSETQ. This CDR3 comprises 14 residues. Written as DNA, the CDR3 is TGCGCCAGCAGCTGGAGGACAGGCGGGGATGAAGCTTTCTTT. Its translation is CASSWRTGGDEAFF.

There are many counts of this clonotype. The chain uses TRBV12-3 or TRBV12-4 and TRBJ1-6; possibly TRBD1 for D (6 bases). Trimming took off 3 bases at V and 7 bases at J, with 10 bases between the two ends. This CDR3 comprises 14 residues. CDR3 amino acids: CASSFPDRNSPLHF. CDR3 DNA sequence: TGTGCCAGCAGTTTCCCGGACAGAAATTCACCCCTCCACTTT.

The chain recombines TRBV12-5 with TRBJ2-1, with TRBD2 matching 10 bases. V lost 0 bases, J lost 8 bases, and 10 bases stayed unmatched. This CDR3 region has 17 residues. CDR1 and CDR2 (germline): LGHNT, FRNRAP. The CDR3 region has the DNA TGTGCTAGTGGTTTGGTAGGGCAGCGGGAGGGCATGGATGAGCAGTTCTTC. It translates to CASGLVGQREGMDEQFF.

The chain is built from TRBV5-1 and TRBJ2-1; no clear D. The CDR3 runs 14 residues. Germline V gene lookup returns CDR1 SGHRS and CDR2 YFSETQ. V dropped 1 base and J dropped 7 bases, with 12 bases sitting between them. CDR3 region: CASSLSASENEQFF. The CDR3 nucleotides are TGCGCCAGCAGCTTGTCGGCATCCGAGAATGAGCAGTTCTTC.

In this sample, this clonotype turned up many times. The chain couples TRBV7-2 to TRBJ2-5; unclear D gene. Germline-derived CDR1 and CDR2 are SGHTA and FQGNSA. CDR3 length: 12 residues. V lost 4 bases and J lost 5, with 8 bases in between. The DNA of the CDR3 is TGTGCCAGCAGCTACCTGTCGGAGACCCAGTACTTC. It specifies CASSYLSETQYF. The variable domain in full, completed from reference TRBV7-2 and TRBJ2-5, reads GAGVSQSPSNKVTEKGKDVELRCDPISGHTALYWYRQSLGQGLEFLIYFQGNSAPDKSGLPSDRFSAERTGGSVSTLTIQRTQQEDSAVYLCASSYLSETQYFGPGTRLLVL.

The chain recombines TRBV28 with TRBJ1-6; a possible D gene is TRBD1 (6 bases). The CDR3 is 15 residues long. The V end lost 5 bases, the J end lost 14 bases, and 22 bases lay between the germline ends. The germline V gene encodes CDR1 MDHEN and CDR2 SYDVKM. DNA of the CDR3: TGTGCCAGCAGTGCCATGGGGGCCCTTAATTCGGCCCTCCACTTT. Amino acid sequence: CASSAMGALNSALHF.